The 29 T cell receptor beta chains below come from one sample, sequenced in a study of technical replicates of blood from a few donors. The table came from immunoSEQ multiplex PCR; TCRdb's copy has only in-frame clones and leaves some out. Of 14,000 or so clones in the sample, about 82% were seen once. Sequencing was carried out using PBMCs. All receptors derive from a human donor in good health.

The chain combines TRBV29-1 with TRBJ2-3; 7 bases align to TRBD2. Germline loops: CDR1 SQVTM, CDR2 ANQGSEA. This CDR3 has 14 residues. After removal of 0 bases from V and 3 bases from J, the junction contained 3 bases not matched to a gene. CDR3 in DNA: TGCAGCGTTGAAGACGAAGCGGGGACAGATACGCAGTATTTT. Its protein product is CSVEDEAGTDTQYF.

The chain uses TRBV5-1 and TRBJ2-1; maybe TRBD2 (5 bases). The germline gives CDR1 SGHRS, CDR2 YFSETQ. The CDR3 sequence is 12 residues long. V dropped 1 base and J dropped 7 bases, with 6 bases sitting between them. CDR3 sequence: CASSLTGNEQFF. CDR3 bases: TGCGCCAGCAGCTTGACGGGGAATGAGCAGTTCTTC.

CDR3 loop: CASTGGGSNQPQHF. CDR3 nucleotides: TGTGCCAGTACCGGGGGAGGTAGCAATCAGCCCCAGCATTTT. The rearrangement links TRBV19 to TRBJ1-5; tentatively, D is TRBD1 (5 bases). The germline V and J ends were trimmed by 7 bases and 0 bases, with 10 bases remaining between them. The germline CDR1 and CDR2 sequences are LNHDA and SQIVND (reference sequence). The CDR3 extends over 14 amino acids.

This clone has only one observation. The chain recombines TRBV11-3 with TRBJ2-1; 7 nucleotides match TRBD1. Germline CDR1 is SGHNT and CDR2 is YENEEA. The V and J ends lost 6 bases and 2 bases, in that order; junction bases with no gene match: 10. The CDR3 is made up of 16 amino acids. The chain's CDR3 is CASSQTDRPPYNEQFF. The CDR3 nucleotides read TGTGCCAGCAGTCAAACGGACAGGCCGCCCTACAATGAGCAGTTCTTC.

CDR3 bases: TGTGCCAGCAGCTTGGCCGGGAGAAATGAGCAGTTCTTC. It codes for CASSLAGRNEQFF. This chain connects TRBV7-8 to TRBJ2-1, with a possible D match to TRBD2 (6 bases). The CDR3 consists of 13 residues. Germline V lookup: CDR1 SGHVS, CDR2 FQNEAQ. Trimming cost V 3 bases and J 7 bases, with 10 bases left between them.

The V gene is TRBV7-2, the J gene TRBJ2-7, with TRBD2 identical over 7 bases. The CDR3 is 16 residues long. Trimming took 4 bases from V and 0 from J; bases not matched to a gene: 9. CDR1 SGHTA and CDR2 FQGNSA come from the germline V gene. The CDR3 region is CASSSSSGMTSYEQYF. CDR3 DNA sequence: TGTGCCAGCAGCTCATCGAGCGGGATGACCTCCTACGAGCAGTACTTC.

V usage is TRBV27 and J usage is TRBJ2-1; TRBD2 agrees at 10 bases. Trimming removed 6 bases from V and 9 bases from J; junction bases left unmatched: 8. CDR1 and CDR2 from the germline V gene are MNHEY and SMNVEV (reference sequence). This CDR3 is built from 14 residues. The CDR3 sequence: CASSVRLAGGEQFF. In DNA form, the CDR3 reads TGTGCCAGCAGCGTGAGACTAGCGGGTGGTGAGCAGTTCTTC.

This clone was picked up a small number of times. The chain's CDR3 is CASSYVESSYNEQFF. The CDR3 bases are TGTGCCAGCAGTTACGTGGAGAGCTCCTACAATGAGCAGTTCTTC. This sequence joins TRBV6-6 and TRBJ2-1, with D uncertain. V was shortened by 2 bases and J by 0 bases, with 8 bases between the two germline ends. Germline V gene data show CDR1 as MNHNY and CDR2 as SVGAGI (reference sequence). The CDR3 sequence is 15 residues long.

This clone appeared a single time. The V gene is TRBV6-5, the J gene TRBJ1-2; weak D call: TRBD1 (5 bases). Germline V lookup: CDR1 MNHEY, CDR2 SVGAGI. This CDR3 spans 16 amino acids. The V gene lost 0 bases and the J gene lost 7 bases, with 18 bases spanning the gap. The CDR3, as DNA: TGTGCCAGCAGTTACTCGACGGGCAGGGAGGGGACTGGCTACACCTTC. This gives the protein CASSYSTGREGTGYTF.

The rearrangement joins TRBV7-9 to TRBJ2-3; 7 positions agree with TRBD2. The V gene's germline CDR1 is SEHNR and CDR2 FQNEAQ (reference sequence). This CDR3 spans 16 amino acids. Germline trimming cut 4 bases from V and 2 bases from J; bases unmatched to any gene: 9. The CDR3, as DNA: TGTGCCAGCAGCTCGCTAGCGGAGGGGACCACAGATACGCAGTATTTT. Amino acids: CASSSLAEGTTDTQYF.

CDR3 DNA: TGCGCCAGCAGCCAAGGTCTAGCGGGAGAGGGATACGAGCAGTACTTC. It codes for CASSQGLAGEGYEQYF. The chain uses TRBV4-1 and TRBJ2-7, with TRBD2 matching 10 bases. Germline values: CDR1 MGHRA, CDR2 YSYEKL. J was trimmed by 4 bases and V by 1 base; bases with no gene match: 7. The CDR3 is made up of 16 amino acids.

The chain links TRBV11-2 to TRBJ2-3, with TRBD1 as a possible D gene (6 bases). This CDR3 contains 16 residues. Germline CDR1 and CDR2: SGHAT and FQNNGV. The V end was cut by 4 bases, the J end by 1 base, with 15 bases between. The CDR3: CASSSSWTVGTDTQYF. CDR3 DNA sequence: TGTGCCAGCAGCTCCTCTTGGACAGTCGGCACAGATACGCAGTATTTT.

The chain is built from TRBV4-2 and TRBJ1-2; TRBD1 might be the D (6 bases). The CDR3 loop spans 14 amino acids. Trimming left V 5 bases short and J 0 bases short, with 10 bases between. Germline CDR1 LGHNA, CDR2 YNFKEQ. CDR3 sequence (DNA): TGTGCCAGCAGCGACGGGACACCTAACTATGGCTACACCTTC. Translated: CASSDGTPNYGYTF.

This clone was seen just once. The V call is TRBV29-1, the J call TRBJ2-2, with D possibly being TRBD1 (6 bases). CDR3 length: 14 amino acids. Germline V gene lookup returns CDR1 SQVTM and CDR2 ANQGSEA. The V end lost 4 bases, the J end lost 2 bases, and 11 bases lay between the germline ends. CDR3 protein: CSVAPGQNTGELFF. In nucleotides, the CDR3 is TGCAGCGTTGCGCCGGGACAAAACACCGGGGAGCTGTTTTTT.

This chain connects TRBV12-5 to TRBJ2-5; 10 bases are shared with TRBD2. Unmatched junction bases numbered 5, after V lost 11 bases and J lost 2 bases. The CDR3 contains 13 residues. Germline loops: CDR1 LGHNT, CDR2 FRNRAP. The CDR3 nucleotides read TGTGCTTGGACTAGCGGAGATCAAGAGACCCAGTACTTC. Its translation is CAWTSGDQETQYF.

This sequence joins TRBV6-4 and TRBJ1-5; D perhaps matches TRBD1 (5 bases). Germline assignment: CDR1 MRHNA and CDR2 SNTAGT. V lost 6 bases to trimming and J lost 2 bases, with 14 bases between them. The CDR3 totals 15 residues. CDR3 in amino acids: CASSDGGDGNQPQHF. CDR3 DNA: TGTGCCAGCAGCGATGGGGGGGACGGCAATCAGCCCCAGCATTTT.

The J gene is TRBJ1-3, the V gene TRBV11-2, with D unresolved. This CDR3 spans 15 amino acids. Trimming took off 0 bases at V and 0 bases at J, with 6 bases between the two ends. Germline loops: CDR1 SGHAT, CDR2 FQNNGV. The CDR3 DNA reads as TGTGCCAGCAGCTTAGAGTCCAGCTCTGGAAACACCATATATTTT. The encoded protein is CASSLESSSGNTIYF.

V usage is TRBV11-2 and J usage is TRBJ2-7; D call uncertain. V lost 4 bases and J 0 bases, leaving 13 bases between the germline ends. Germline CDR1 SGHAT, CDR2 FQNNGV. The CDR3 length is 15 residues. The CDR3 here is CASSYPYGRSYEQYF. In DNA form, the CDR3 reads TGTGCCAGCAGCTACCCTTATGGGCGCTCCTACGAGCAGTACTTC.

The chain joins TRBV28 to TRBJ2-2; 10 nucleotides align to TRBD2. Germline CDR1 and CDR2: MDHEN and SYDVKM. The CDR3 runs to 16 residues. V was clipped by 4 bases and J by 5 bases; unmatched bases: 7. CDR3 loop: CASSSVGLARTGELFF. CDR3 DNA: TGTGCCAGCAGTTCGGTGGGACTAGCGAGGACCGGGGAGCTGTTTTTT.

This clone was recorded a few times. This chain uses TRBV27 with TRBJ1-2; TRBD1 matches at 7 bases. The junction had 4 bases not matched to a gene; V was cut back by 5 bases and J by 7 bases. The length of the CDR3 is 12 residues. The germline V gene encodes CDR1 MNHEY and CDR2 SMNVEV (reference sequence). Here the CDR3 reads CASSADRAGYTF. Here the CDR3 DNA reads TGTGCCAGCAGTGCCGACAGGGCTGGCTACACCTTC.

This sequence joins TRBV6-5 and TRBJ2-7, with unresolved D. This CDR3 is 14 amino acids long. Germline V gene sequence: CDR1 MNHEY, CDR2 SVGAGI. Trimming removed 8 bases from V and 0 bases from J, with 14 bases in between. CDR3 region: CASRRSASSYEQYF. CDR3 nucleotides: TGTGCCAGCCGAAGGTCTGCTAGCTCCTACGAGCAGTACTTC.

CDR3 in amino acids: CASSPWGQGENQPQHF. The CDR3 DNA reads TGTGCCAGCAGTCCCTGGGGACAGGGGGAGAATCAGCCCCAGCATTTT. This chain joins TRBV27 and TRBJ1-5; TRBD1 agrees at 11 bases. Germline-derived CDR1 and CDR2 are MNHEY and SMNVEV (reference sequence). After removal of 5 bases from V and 4 bases from J, the junction contained 7 bases not matched to a gene. The CDR3 extends over 16 amino acids.

The gene calls are TRBV7-8 and TRBJ2-1; TRBD2 matches 7 bases. Germline lookup yields CDR1 SGHVS and CDR2 FQNEAQ. J gave up 3 bases and V 1 base, and 6 bases lay outside the gene matches. The CDR3 has 16 amino acids. CDR3 nucleotide sequence: TGTGCCAGCAGCTTAGGAAGGGAGGGCCGCTACAATGAGCAGTTCTTC. As protein: CASSLGREGRYNEQFF. Full variable domain (remainder filled in from reference TRBV7-8 and TRBJ2-1): GAGVSQSPRYKVAKRGQDVALRCDPISGHVSLFWYQQALGQGPEFLTYFQNEAQLDKSGLPSDRFFAERPEGSVSTLKIQRTQQEDSAVYLCASSLGREGRYNEQFFGPGTRLTVL.

The chain links TRBV10-3 to TRBJ2-2, with 7 bases identical to TRBD1. The CDR3 runs 14 residues. CDR1 ENHRY and CDR2 SYGVKD come from the germline V gene. The junction had 5 bases not matched to a gene; V was cut back by 10 bases and J by 0 bases. Here the CDR3 DNA reads TGTGCCACCACTGGGACAGCGAACACCGGGGAGCTGTTTTTT. The encoded protein is CATTGTANTGELFF.

The V gene is TRBV15, the J gene TRBJ2-5, with 7 bases that match TRBD1. V lost 3 bases and J lost 1; bases outside the gene matches: 2. The CDR3 spans 14 residues. Germline V gene lookup returns CDR1 LNHNV and CDR2 YYDKDF (reference sequence). The CDR3 reads CATSRGDSQETQYF. CDR3 DNA: TGTGCCACCAGCAGGGGGGACAGCCAAGAGACCCAGTACTTC.

The CDR3 nucleotides read TGTGCCAGCACCTTCCTGGGGGGACCCACAGATACGCAGTATTTT. It yields the protein CASTFLGGPTDTQYF. The gene calls are TRBV27 and TRBJ2-3; possible D gene TRBD2, 6 bases. Trimming left V 7 bases short and J 2 bases short, with 16 bases between. This CDR3 region has 15 residues. Germline CDR1 reads MNHEY; CDR2 reads SMNVEV (reference sequence).

This clone has only a few counts. The chain uses TRBV18 and TRBJ1-5, with 9 bases matching TRBD1. The junction had 4 bases not matched to a gene; V was cut back by 3 bases and J by 4 bases. CDR3 length: 15 residues. Germline CDR1 KGHSH, CDR2 LQKENI. The CDR3 DNA reads TGTGCCAGCTCACCTGCCGGACAGGGGAATCAGCCCCAGCATTTT. Amino acid sequence: CASSPAGQGNQPQHF.

This clone was observed a single time. The chain has TRBV6-5 and TRBJ1-2; D is possibly TRBD1 (5 bases). The V end lost 3 bases, the J end lost 4 bases, and 12 bases lay between the germline ends. CDR1 MNHEY and CDR2 SVGAGI come from the germline V gene. CDR3 size: 14 residues. Here the CDR3 DNA reads TGTGCCAGCAGTTATTTGGACACCATCTATGGCTACACCTTC. It specifies CASSYLDTIYGYTF.

This chain links TRBV11-2 with TRBJ2-5; tentatively, D is TRBD1 (7 bases). The CDR3 spans 15 residues. Germline V gene lookup returns CDR1 SGHAT and CDR2 FQNNGV. Trimming removed 1 base from V and 5 bases from J, with 14 bases in between. The CDR3 protein is CASSLVGGGRETQYF. The DNA for the CDR3 is TGTGCCAGCAGCTTAGTTGGAGGGGGCAGGGAGACCCAGTACTTC.